The rows below give T cell receptor beta chains drawn from one sample of a study of blood T cell repertoires in COVID-19. Assay: immunoSEQ multiplex PCR; the TCRdb copy retains only in-frame clones and omits some. Here the sample spans tens of thousands of clones, 80% to 90% being singletons. Specimen: peripheral blood. These TCRs come from a man aged 60-69 years with acute or convalescent COVID-19. CDR3s include the opening cysteine and the closing phenylalanine or tryptophan.

v_gene: TRBV10-3
j_gene: TRBJ1-2
CDR3aa: CAIRVGQEAGYTF

v_gene: TRBV12-5
j_gene: TRBJ2-3
CDR3aa: CASGFETGTDTQYF

v_gene: TRBV21-1
j_gene: TRBJ1-1
CDR3aa: CALPRRQGAFF

v_gene: TRBV5-4
j_gene: TRBJ1-2
CDR3aa: CASSLVTGGQRVNYGYTF

v_gene: TRBV5-6
j_gene: TRBJ1-1
CDR3aa: CASSQGYSSYTEAFF

v_gene: TRBV10-1
j_gene: TRBJ2-1
CDR3aa: CASSETSGLGHEQFF

v_gene: TRBV25-1
j_gene: TRBJ1-6
CDR3aa: CASSEKGVLGSPLHF

v_gene: TRBV2
j_gene: TRBJ1-4
CDR3aa: CASSDKGTGLFQYEKLFF

v_gene: TRBV7-9
j_gene: TRBJ2-3
CDR3aa: CASSPILDTQYF

v_gene: TRBV5-1
j_gene: TRBJ1-3
CDR3aa: CASSLSEQGAGNTIYF

v_gene: TRBV11-2
j_gene: TRBJ1-2
CDR3aa: CASSSAGAGYTF

v_gene: TRBV10-3
j_gene: TRBJ1-5
CDR3aa: CAITGTVNQPQHF

v_gene: TRBV18
j_gene: TRBJ1-6
CDR3aa: CASSEYHGYTFHSPLHF

v_gene: TRBV2
j_gene: TRBJ1-2
CDR3aa: CASFRDRGRRGYTF

v_gene: TRBV7-2
j_gene: TRBJ1-4
CDR3aa: CASSLDRSRPGEKLFF

v_gene: TRBV20-1
j_gene: TRBJ2-5
CDR3aa: CSASTRQETQYF

v_gene: TRBV30
j_gene: TRBJ1-6
CDR3aa: CALKRDSHNSPLHF

v_gene: TRBV2
j_gene: TRBJ1-5
CDR3aa: CASSESVEPQHF

v_gene: TRBV11-1
j_gene: TRBJ1-1
CDR3aa: CASSLRQVGTEAFF

v_gene: TRBV19
j_gene: TRBJ1-2
CDR3aa: CASSTTLNYGYTF

v_gene: TRBV9
j_gene: TRBJ1-1
CDR3aa: CASSRFPGQNTEAFF

v_gene: TRBV5-1
j_gene: TRBJ2-5
CDR3aa: CASSSSGRIQETQYF

v_gene: TRBV18
j_gene: TRBJ1-4
CDR3aa: CASSYQGGEKLFF

v_gene: TRBV6-5
j_gene: TRBJ1-1
CDR3aa: CASKAQRTGTEAFF

v_gene: TRBV3-1/TRBV3-2
j_gene: TRBJ2-5
CDR3aa: CASSPRTSRLAGQETQYF

v_gene: TRBV25-1
j_gene: TRBJ2-2
CDR3aa: CASSEGGGTGELFF

v_gene: TRBV7-8
j_gene: TRBJ2-7
CDR3aa: CASSPMEGNGYEQYF

v_gene: TRBV9
j_gene: TRBJ1-1
CDR3aa: CASSVGGLGTEAFF

v_gene: TRBV3-1/TRBV3-2
j_gene: TRBJ1-3
CDR3aa: CASSQGRGNPSGNTIYF

v_gene: TRBV7-9
j_gene: TRBJ2-5
CDR3aa: CASSWLPQETQYF

v_gene: TRBV9
j_gene: TRBJ1-4
CDR3aa: CASSVGHLTNEKLFF

v_gene: TRBV6-2/TRBV6-3
j_gene: TRBJ2-3
CDR3aa: CASSYFTSGGTDTQYF

v_gene: TRBV19
j_gene: TRBJ1-5
CDR3aa: CASSIAGEPQHF

v_gene: TRBV3-1/TRBV3-2
j_gene: TRBJ2-7
CDR3aa: CASSRMGLATYEQYF

v_gene: TRBV29-1
j_gene: TRBJ2-1
CDR3aa: CSVELAGWEQFF

v_gene: TRBV7-2
j_gene: TRBJ2-2
CDR3aa: CASSLQSGEYTGELFF

v_gene: TRBV5-5
j_gene: TRBJ1-3
CDR3aa: CASSLVGHSSGNTIYF

v_gene: TRBV9
j_gene: TRBJ1-1
CDR3aa: CASSSRGGTEAFF

v_gene: TRBV7-9
j_gene: TRBJ1-5
CDR3aa: CASSLDGRGNQPQHF

v_gene: TRBV5-1
j_gene: TRBJ2-3
CDR3aa: CASSLSGRDTDTQYF

v_gene: TRBV5-1
j_gene: TRBJ1-2
CDR3aa: CASSLSGQGSNYGYTF

v_gene: TRBV10-3
j_gene: TRBJ1-1
CDR3aa: CAISEITGGRTEAFF

v_gene: TRBV7-6
j_gene: TRBJ2-3
CDR3aa: CASSYPEDRPRVITDTQYF

v_gene: TRBV3-1/TRBV3-2
j_gene: TRBJ2-7
CDR3aa: CASSPPAGQQYF

v_gene: TRBV7-8
j_gene: TRBJ2-7
CDR3aa: CASSLAGVNYEQYF

v_gene: TRBV20-1
j_gene: TRBJ2-2
CDR3aa: CSASPIANTGELFF

v_gene: TRBV30
j_gene: TRBJ1-5
CDR3aa: CAWSANRGNQPQHF

v_gene: TRBV19
j_gene: TRBJ1-5
CDR3aa: CASSWRDSSNQPQHF

v_gene: TRBV10-3
j_gene: TRBJ1-1
CDR3aa: CAISETLTGDLNTEAFF

v_gene: TRBV7-9
j_gene: TRBJ1-6
CDR3aa: CASSLEEAGFSPLHF

v_gene: TRBV6-5
j_gene: TRBJ2-1
CDR3aa: CASMGGGGTYNEQFF

v_gene: TRBV5-1
j_gene: TRBJ1-2
CDR3aa: CASSLGQSGANYGYTF

v_gene: TRBV5-5
j_gene: TRBJ1-5
CDR3aa: CASSLSGGNQPQHF

v_gene: TRBV6-5
j_gene: TRBJ1-3
CDR3aa: CASSYSEGDRGNTIYF

v_gene: TRBV7-9
j_gene: TRBJ1-1
CDR3aa: CASSRATANTEAFF

v_gene: TRBV19
j_gene: TRBJ1-1
CDR3aa: CASSPTGGAEAFF

v_gene: TRBV6-6
j_gene: TRBJ1-1
CDR3aa: CASSYALQGTTEAFF

v_gene: TRBV5-1
j_gene: TRBJ2-1
CDR3aa: CASSSTYNEQFF

v_gene: TRBV24-1
j_gene: TRBJ2-7
CDR3aa: CATSDWAWDRVGREQYF